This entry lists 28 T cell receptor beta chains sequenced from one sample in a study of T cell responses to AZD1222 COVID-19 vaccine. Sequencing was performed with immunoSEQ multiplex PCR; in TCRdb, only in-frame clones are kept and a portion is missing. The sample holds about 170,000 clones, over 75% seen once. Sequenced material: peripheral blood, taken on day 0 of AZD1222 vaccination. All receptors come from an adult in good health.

DNA for the CDR3: TGCGCCAGCAGCGAAAACCCATCAGATTCCTACAATGAGCAGTTCTTC. Its protein is CASSENPSDSYNEQFF. The chain combines TRBV5-1 with TRBJ2-1, with unresolved D. V lost 4 bases to trimming and J lost 1 base, with 15 bases between them. Germline CDR1 and CDR2: SGHRS and YFSETQ. The CDR3 covers 16 residues.

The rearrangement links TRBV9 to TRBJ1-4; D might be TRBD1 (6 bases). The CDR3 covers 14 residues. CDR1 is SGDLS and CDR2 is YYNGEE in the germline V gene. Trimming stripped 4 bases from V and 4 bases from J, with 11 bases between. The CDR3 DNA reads TGTGCCAGCAGCTTGGACAGCGTTAATGAAAAACTGTTTTTT. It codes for CASSLDSVNEKLFF.

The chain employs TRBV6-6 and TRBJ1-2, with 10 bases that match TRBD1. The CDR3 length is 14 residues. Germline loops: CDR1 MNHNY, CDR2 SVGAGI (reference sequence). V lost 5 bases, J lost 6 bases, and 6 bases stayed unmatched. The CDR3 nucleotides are TGTGCCAGCAGTGTCCGGGACAGGGGCCATGGCTACACCTTC. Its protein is CASSVRDRGHGYTF.

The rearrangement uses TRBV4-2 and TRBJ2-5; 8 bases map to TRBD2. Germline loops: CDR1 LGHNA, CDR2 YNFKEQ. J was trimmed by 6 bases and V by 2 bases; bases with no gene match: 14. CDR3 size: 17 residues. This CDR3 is CASSQPPGGPDEKTQYF. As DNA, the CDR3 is TGTGCCAGCAGCCAACCACCGGGGGGGCCAGATGAAAAGACCCAGTACTTC.

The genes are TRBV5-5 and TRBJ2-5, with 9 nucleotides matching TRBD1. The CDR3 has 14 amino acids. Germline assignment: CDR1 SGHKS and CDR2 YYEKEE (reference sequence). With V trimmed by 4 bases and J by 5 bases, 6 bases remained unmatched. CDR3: CASSTSGQGETQYF. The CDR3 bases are TGTGCCAGCAGCACCTCCGGACAGGGGGAGACCCAGTACTTC.

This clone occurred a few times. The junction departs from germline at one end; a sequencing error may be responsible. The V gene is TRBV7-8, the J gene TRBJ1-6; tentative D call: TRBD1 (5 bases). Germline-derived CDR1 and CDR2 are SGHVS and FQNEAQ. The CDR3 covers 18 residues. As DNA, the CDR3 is TGTGCCAGCAGCTTAGTTTCAGGGAGTCTCTCCGATAATTCACCCCTCCACTTT. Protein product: CASSLVSGSLSDNSPLHF.

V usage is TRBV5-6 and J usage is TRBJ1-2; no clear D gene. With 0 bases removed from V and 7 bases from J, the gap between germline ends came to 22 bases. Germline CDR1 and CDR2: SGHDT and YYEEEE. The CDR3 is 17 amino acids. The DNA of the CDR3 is TGTGCCAGCAGCTTGGATTCGGTTGCCGTGGGGTTGCGTGGCTACACCTTC. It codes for CASSLDSVAVGLRGYTF.

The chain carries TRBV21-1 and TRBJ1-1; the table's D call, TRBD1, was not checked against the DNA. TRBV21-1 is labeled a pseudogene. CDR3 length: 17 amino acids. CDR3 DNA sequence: TGTGCCAGCAGCCGCATGGACAGGTGGGTTATTAACACTGAAGCTTTCTTT. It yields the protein CASSRMDRWVINTEAFF.

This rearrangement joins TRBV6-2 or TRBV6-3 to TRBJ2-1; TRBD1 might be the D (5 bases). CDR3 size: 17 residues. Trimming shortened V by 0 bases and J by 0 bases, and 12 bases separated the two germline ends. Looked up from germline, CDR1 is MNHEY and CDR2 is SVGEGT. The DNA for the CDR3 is TGTGCCAGCAGTTACTCGGCAGGGTCCCCCTCCTACAATGAGCAGTTCTTC. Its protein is CASSYSAGSPSYNEQFF.

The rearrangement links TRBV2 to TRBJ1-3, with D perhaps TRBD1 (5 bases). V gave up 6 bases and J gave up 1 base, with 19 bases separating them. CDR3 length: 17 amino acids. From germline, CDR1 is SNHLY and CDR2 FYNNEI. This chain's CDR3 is CASRTYRIGVSGNTIYF. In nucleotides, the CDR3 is TGTGCCAGCAGAACGTACAGGATAGGGGTTTCTGGAAACACCATATATTTT.

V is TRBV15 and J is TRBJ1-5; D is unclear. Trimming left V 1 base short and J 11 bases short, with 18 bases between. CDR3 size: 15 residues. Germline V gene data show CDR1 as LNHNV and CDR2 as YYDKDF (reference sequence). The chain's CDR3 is CATSRGFQEMVAQHF. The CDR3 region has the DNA TGTGCCACCAGCAGAGGGTTTCAGGAAATGGTGGCCCAGCATTTT.

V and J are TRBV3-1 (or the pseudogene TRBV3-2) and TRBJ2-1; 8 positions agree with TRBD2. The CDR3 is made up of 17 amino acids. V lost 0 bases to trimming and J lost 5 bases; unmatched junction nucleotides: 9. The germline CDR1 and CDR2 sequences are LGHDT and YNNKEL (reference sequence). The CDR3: CASSQDVLLAANNEQFF. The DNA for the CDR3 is TGTGCCAGCAGCCAAGACGTTTTACTAGCGGCGAACAATGAGCAGTTCTTC.

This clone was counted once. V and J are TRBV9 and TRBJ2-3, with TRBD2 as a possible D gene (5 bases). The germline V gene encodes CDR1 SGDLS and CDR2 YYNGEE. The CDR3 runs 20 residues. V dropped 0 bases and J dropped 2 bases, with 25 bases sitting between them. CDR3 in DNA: TGTGCCAGCAGCGTAGGAGCCGGGGTCAGCCCTCTACCCTTCACAGATACGCAGTATTTT. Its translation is CASSVGAGVSPLPFTDTQYF.

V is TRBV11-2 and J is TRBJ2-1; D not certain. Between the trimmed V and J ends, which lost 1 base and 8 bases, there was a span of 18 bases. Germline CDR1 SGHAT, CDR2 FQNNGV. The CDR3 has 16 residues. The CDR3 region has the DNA TGTGCCAGCAGCTTAGTGGGAAGGCTGCAACGGGATGAGCAGTTCTTC. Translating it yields CASSLVGRLQRDEQFF.

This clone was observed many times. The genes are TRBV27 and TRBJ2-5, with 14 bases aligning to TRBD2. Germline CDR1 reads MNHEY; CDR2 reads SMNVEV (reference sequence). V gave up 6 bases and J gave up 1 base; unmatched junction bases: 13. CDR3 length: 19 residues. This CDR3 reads CASSLGLAGGISPQETQYF. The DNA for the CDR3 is TGTGCCAGCAGCCTCGGACTAGCGGGGGGAATTTCCCCCCAAGAGACCCAGTACTTC.

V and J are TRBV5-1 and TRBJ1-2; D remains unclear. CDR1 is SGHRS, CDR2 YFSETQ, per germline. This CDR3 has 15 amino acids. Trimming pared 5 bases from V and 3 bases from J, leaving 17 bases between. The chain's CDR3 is CASRPALYWDYGYTF. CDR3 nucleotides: TGCGCCAGCAGACCGGCCCTCTATTGGGACTATGGCTACACCTTC.

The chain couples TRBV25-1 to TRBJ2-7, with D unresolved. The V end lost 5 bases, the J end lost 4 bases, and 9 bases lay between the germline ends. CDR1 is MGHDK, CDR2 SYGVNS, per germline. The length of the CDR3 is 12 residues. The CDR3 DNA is TGTGCCAGCAGTCCGGACGCTTACGAGCAGTACTTC. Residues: CASSPDAYEQYF.

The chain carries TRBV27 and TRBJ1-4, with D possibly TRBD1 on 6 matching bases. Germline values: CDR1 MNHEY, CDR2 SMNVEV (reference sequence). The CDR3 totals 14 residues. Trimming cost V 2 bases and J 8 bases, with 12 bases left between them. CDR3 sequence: CASSLQGFGEKLFF. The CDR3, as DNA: TGTGCCAGCAGTTTACAGGGGTTTGGGGAAAAACTGTTTTTT.

The DNA for the CDR3 is TGTGCCAGCAGTTACCGTGCCCGGAGGGCGGGAAATGAAGCTTTCTTT. As protein: CASSYRARRAGNEAFF. The chain has TRBV6-5 and TRBJ1-1; D gene uncertain. V shed 2 bases and J shed 7 bases, with 20 bases lying between them. This CDR3 has 16 amino acids. Germline CDR1 MNHEY, CDR2 SVGAGI.

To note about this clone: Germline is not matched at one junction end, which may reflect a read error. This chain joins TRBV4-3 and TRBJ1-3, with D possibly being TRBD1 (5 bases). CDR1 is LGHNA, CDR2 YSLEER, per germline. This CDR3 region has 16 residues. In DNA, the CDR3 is TGCGCCAGCAGGCAAGATATGGGGGGATCGGGAAACACCATATATTTT. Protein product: CASRQDMGGSGNTIYF.

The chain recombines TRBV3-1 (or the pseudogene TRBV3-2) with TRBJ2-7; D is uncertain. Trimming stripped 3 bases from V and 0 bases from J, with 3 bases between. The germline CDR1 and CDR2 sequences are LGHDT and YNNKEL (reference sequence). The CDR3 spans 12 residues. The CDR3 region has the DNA TGTGCCAGCAGCCATACCTCCTACGAGCAGTACTTC. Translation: CASSHTSYEQYF.

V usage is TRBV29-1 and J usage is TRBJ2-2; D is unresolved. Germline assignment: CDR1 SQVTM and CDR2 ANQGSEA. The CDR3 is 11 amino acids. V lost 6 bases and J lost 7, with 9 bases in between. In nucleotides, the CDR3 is TGCAGCGTGGTGTATGACGGGGAGCTGTTTTTT. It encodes CSVVYDGELFF.

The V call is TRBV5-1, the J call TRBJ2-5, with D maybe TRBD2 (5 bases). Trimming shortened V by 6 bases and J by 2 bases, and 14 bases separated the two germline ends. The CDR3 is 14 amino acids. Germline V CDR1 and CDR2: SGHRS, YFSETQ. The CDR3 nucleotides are TGCGCCAGCACTTCAGGACTTATACAAGAGACCCAGTACTTC. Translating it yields CASTSGLIQETQYF.

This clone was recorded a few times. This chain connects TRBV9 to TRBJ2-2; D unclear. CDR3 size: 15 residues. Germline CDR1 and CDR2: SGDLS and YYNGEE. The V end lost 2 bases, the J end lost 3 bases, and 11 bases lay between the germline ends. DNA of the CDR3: TGTGCCAGCAGCGTTGGCGACCCTTACACCGGGGAGCTGTTTTTT. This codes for CASSVGDPYTGELFF.

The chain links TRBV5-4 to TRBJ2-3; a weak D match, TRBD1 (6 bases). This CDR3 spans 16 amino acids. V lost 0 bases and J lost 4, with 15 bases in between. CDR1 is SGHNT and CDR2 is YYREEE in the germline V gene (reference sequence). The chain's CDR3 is CASSLVTGLPADTQYF. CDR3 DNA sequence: TGTGCCAGCAGCTTGGTTACAGGGTTGCCGGCAGATACGCAGTATTTT.

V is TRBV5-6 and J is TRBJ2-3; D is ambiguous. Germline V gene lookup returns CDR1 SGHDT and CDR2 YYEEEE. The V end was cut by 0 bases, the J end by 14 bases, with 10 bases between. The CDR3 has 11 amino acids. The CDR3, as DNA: TGTGCCAGCAGCTTGGCGACGGATCGGTATTTT. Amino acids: CASSLATDRYF.

DNA for the CDR3: TGCGCCAGCAGCTGGGCTAGCGGGGGAGGCTACGAGCAGTACGTC. Amino acid sequence: CASSWASGGGYEQYV. The rearrangement uses TRBV5-1 and TRBJ2-7; 10 positions match TRBD2. Trimming cost V 3 bases and J 3 bases; bases outside gene matches: 6. Germline V gene lookup returns CDR1 SGHRS and CDR2 YFSETQ. The CDR3 is 15 amino acids.

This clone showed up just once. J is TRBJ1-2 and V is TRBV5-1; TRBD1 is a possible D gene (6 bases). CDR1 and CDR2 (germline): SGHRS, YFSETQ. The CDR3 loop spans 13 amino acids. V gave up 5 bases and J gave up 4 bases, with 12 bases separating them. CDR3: CASRSDRFYGYTF. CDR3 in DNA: TGCGCCAGCAGATCCGACAGGTTCTATGGCTACACCTTC.